This T cell receptor (beta chain) was sequenced in a study of shared clonotypes between healthy human individuals. Study-wide background: Every donor yielded three CD4 naive, three CD4 memory, two CD8 naive and one CD8 memory plate.

This clone came up once. Its antigen is currently unknown. CDR1 is SGHNT, CDR2 YENEEA, per germline. There are 13 residues in the CDR3. Trimming took 6 bases from V and 4 from J, leaving 13 bases between them. General study points: For naive CD4 cells, roughly 5% of clonotypes were shared across a few donors.

Naive CD8 cells, CD45RO-negative and positively selected for CCR7, excluded terminally differentiated effector memory CD45RA+ cells. TCRdb's table, derived via immunoSEQ multiplex PCR, lists solely in-frame clones and lacks some. The sample holds about 590,000 clones, over 95% seen once. The source of this sequence is a woman in her twenties or thirties in good health. The rearrangement links TRBV11-3 to TRBJ2-7, with a weak D call TRBD1 (6 bases). The sequenced material came from naive CD8+ T cells sorted from blood. CDR3 residues: CASSQGIGYEQYF. The DNA for the CDR3 is TGTGCCAGCAGTCAGGGGATAGGTTACGAGCAGTACTTC.